The present TCR beta chain was sequenced within a study of tumor-infiltrating lymphocytes in primary liver carcinoma. Bulk tissue was left unsorted, and RNA and DNA were co-extracted from about 19-30 mg of it. Starting material of around 460 ng total RNA yielded TCR beta cDNA via a constant-region primer. Generation of the TCR beta libraries relied on three nested multiplex PCR rounds using slightly modified ARM-PCR. TRBV1-TRBV30 forward primers paired with a C-beta reverse primer were used in the first two PCR rounds, which ran roughly 10 cycles each. TCRdb re-called the multiplex PCR reads with MiXCR, one entry per CDR3 protein. In the table there are about 120,000 distinct CDR3 sequences, about two thirds of which are singletons. Germline values: CDR1 MNHNY, CDR2 SVGAGI (reference sequence). This CDR3 spans 14 amino acids. V was cut by 9 bases and J by 2 bases, with 17 bases left in between.

The V call is TRBV6-6, the J call TRBJ2-7, with no clear D. What was sequenced was tumor-adjacent normal liver tissue. The source of this sequence is a woman aged 55 to 70 with primary liver carcinoma and hepatitis B virus infection. The CDR3 spells CASKPESYTYEQYF. The CDR3 DNA sequence: TGTGCCAGTAAACCAGAGAGTTACACCTACGAGCAGTACTTC.